A selection of T cell receptor beta chains follows, all from one sample in a study of lymphopenia after photon versus proton radiotherapy. Assay used: immunoSEQ multiplex PCR; TCRdb lists only in-frame clones, some missing. The sample consists of about 50,000 clones, more than 85% of them appearing once. This specimen consisted of peripheral blood, obtained from a patient treated with photon-based radiotherapy. The receptors were sampled from a woman in her forties with cholangiocarcinoma. Both conserved end residues are part of each CDR3. D genes are given only for firm matches. Clone size is given for some rows only: seen once, a few or many times, or a class if the clone is expanded.

D,size,V,J,CDR3,DNA
TRBD1,-,TRBV5-1,TRBJ2-2,CASSLEQGHPYTGELFF,TGCGCCAGCAGCTTAGAACAGGGGCACCCCTACACCGGGGAGCTGTTTTTT
-,-,TRBV9,TRBJ2-2,CASSVGSDGELFF,TGTGCCAGCAGCGTCGGGTCCGACGGGGAGCTGTTTTTT
TRBD1,-,TRBV4-1,TRBJ2-7,CASSQDVGDRDYEQYF,TGCGCCAGCAGCCAAGATGTAGGGGACAGGGACTACGAGCAGTACTTC
TRBD1,once,TRBV5-1,TRBJ1-2,CASSLGQGYGYGYTF,TGCGCCAGCAGCTTGGGACAGGGATACGGCTATGGCTACACCTTC
-,-,TRBV9,TRBJ2-1,CASSVGSGSHNEQFF,TGTGCCAGCAGCGTAGGTTCAGGGTCCCACAATGAGCAGTTCTTC
-,-,TRBV11-1,TRBJ2-1,CASRGRGIYNEQFF,TGTGCCAGCCGAGGGCGGGGCATCTACAATGAGCAGTTCTTC
-,-,TRBV7-2,TRBJ2-5,CASSRDFQETQYF,TGTGCCAGCAGTCGGGACTTCCAAGAGACCCAGTACTTC
TRBD1,-,TRBV30,TRBJ1-1,CAWSLGQKNTEAFF,TGTGCCTGGAGTTTGGGACAGAAGAACACTGAAGCTTTCTTT
TRBD1,-,TRBV28,TRBJ1-1,CASSLNRGAAFF,TGTGCCAGCAGCTTAAACAGGGGGGCGGCTTTCTTT
-,-,TRBV5-1,TRBJ1-1,CASSSLSGATIQGTEAFF,TGCGCCAGCAGCTCACTCTCCGGGGCGACGATTCAGGGCACTGAAGCTTTCTTT
-,-,TRBV11-2,TRBJ1-2,CASSTRQDYGYTF,TGTGCCAGCAGTACTCGACAGGACTATGGCTACACCTTC
TRBD1,-,TRBV5-1,TRBJ2-2,CASSFRRGGEVTGELFF,TGCGCCAGCAGCTTCCGGCGAGGGGGCGAAGTAACCGGGGAGCTGTTTTTT
TRBD2,-,TRBV28,TRBJ2-1,CASMGLASFYNEQFF,TGTGCCAGCATGGGACTAGCAAGTTTCTACAATGAGCAGTTCTTC
-,-,TRBV6-1,TRBJ2-6,CASSEAVQKAGPGANVLTF,TGTGCCAGCAGTGAAGCGGTGCAGAAAGCCGGACCTGGGGCCAACGTCCTGACTTTC
TRBD2,once,TRBV7-9,TRBJ2-7,CASSPRGGLTVEQYF,TGTGCCAGCAGCCCGCGGGGAGGGCTAACCGTCGAGCAGTACTTC
-,-,TRBV7-9,TRBJ1-5,CASSLGRQPQHF,TGTGCCAGCAGCTTAGGTCGGCAACCCCAGCATTTT
TRBD1,-,TRBV27,TRBJ1-5,CASSGEGARPQHF,TGTGCCAGCAGTGGGGAGGGGGCGAGGCCCCAGCATTTT
-,-,TRBV2,TRBJ1-4,CASSQAQSLRGKLFF,TGTGCCAGCAGTCAAGCCCAGTCCCTACGCGGAAAACTGTTTTTT
-,-,TRBV9,TRBJ2-7,CASSVNRWGEQYF,TGTGCCAGCAGCGTTAACAGGTGGGGCGAGCAGTACTTC
-,-,TRBV25-1,TRBJ1-1,CASSVTSLDPNEAFF,TGTGCCAGCAGTGTTACGAGTCTGGACCCTAATGAAGCTTTCTTT
-,-,TRBV29-1,TRBJ1-3,CSVETGLGGNTIYF,TGCAGCGTTGAAACCGGCCTCGGGGGAAACACCATATATTTT
TRBD1,-,TRBV29-1,TRBJ1-1,CSVIRTGAMNTEAFF,TGCAGCGTCATCCGGACAGGCGCTATGAACACTGAAGCTTTCTTT
-,-,TRBV7-9,TRBJ2-2,CAAHRTENTGELFF,TGTGCCGCCCACCGGACAGAGAACACCGGGGAGCTGTTTTTT
-,-,TRBV4-1,TRBJ2-6,CASSHLTGANVLTF,TGCGCCAGCAGCCACCTTACTGGGGCCAACGTCCTGACTTTC
-,once,TRBV6-1,TRBJ2-7,CASSERGGGSYEQYF,TGTGCCAGCAGTGAACGGGGAGGGGGGTCCTACGAGCAGTACTTC
TRBD2,-,TRBV11-2,TRBJ2-5,CASSLSGGGTQYF,TGTGCCAGCAGCTTAAGCGGGGGCGGGACCCAGTACTTC
-,-,TRBV28,TRBJ2-4,CASSSQGAKNIQYF,TGTGCCAGCAGTTCACAGGGAGCCAAAAACATTCAGTACTTC
-,few,TRBV2,TRBJ1-5,CASSDLRGQPQHF,TGTGCCAGCAGTGACCTAAGGGGTCAGCCCCAGCATTTT
TRBD1,-,TRBV19,TRBJ2-7,CASSDRGLFYEQYF,TGTGCCAGTAGTGACAGGGGTCTCTTCTACGAGCAGTACTTC
TRBD1,-,TRBV6-5,TRBJ1-2,CASSYKGTGDGYTF,TGTGCCAGCAGTTATAAGGGGACAGGGGATGGCTACACCTTC
-,-,TRBV27,TRBJ2-5,CASRPTGLETQYF,TGTGCCAGCAGACCGACAGGTTTAGAGACCCAGTACTTC
-,-,TRBV28,TRBJ1-2,CASDDSGANYGYTF,TGTGCCAGCGACGACAGTGGGGCTAACTATGGCTACACCTTC
TRBD1,-,TRBV27,TRBJ1-4,CASKGFTGGNEKLFF,TGTGCCAGCAAAGGTTTTACAGGGGGCAATGAAAAACTGTTTTTT
-,-,TRBV19,TRBJ1-2,CASSGGRHGYTF,TGTGCCAGTAGTGGGGGCAGACATGGCTACACCTTC
TRBD2,-,TRBV5-1,TRBJ2-7,CASSSGTSGYYEQYF,TGCGCCAGCAGCTCCGGGACTAGCGGATACTACGAGCAGTACTTC
-,-,TRBV9,TRBJ2-2,CASSVTGSEAGELFF,TGTGCCAGCAGCGTGACAGGTTCTGAGGCCGGGGAGCTGTTTTTT